One sample yielded the 16 T cell receptor beta chains listed below, sequenced in a study of shared clonotypes between healthy human individuals. As defined, naive CD8 cells were CD45RO-negative and positively selected for CCR7, with terminally differentiated effector memory CD45RA+ cells excluded. The assay was immunoSEQ multiplex PCR, and TCRdb's table has in-frame clones only and misses some. The sample shows approximately 740,000 clones, 92% of them seen only once. Sequenced: naive CD8+ T cells sorted from blood. Every receptor here comes from a man aged 30 to 45 in good health.

The V gene is TRBV4-1, the J gene TRBJ2-6; possible D gene TRBD1, 5 bases. The CDR3 is 18 residues long. The ends were cut back, 0 bases at V and 0 bases at J, with 12 bases in the middle. Germline V gives CDR1 MGHRA, CDR2 YSYEKL. The CDR3 DNA is TGCGCCAGCAGCCAAGATCAAGGGGCGGCCTCTGGGGCCAACGTCCTGACTTTC. Encoded protein: CASSQDQGAASGANVLTF.

This chain connects TRBV7-2 to TRBJ2-5, with 8 bases lining up with TRBD1. Per germline, CDR1 SGHTA and CDR2 FQGNSA. CDR3 length: 16 amino acids. The J segment lost 2 bases and the V segment lost 5 bases, leaving 10 bases of the junction unmatched. CDR3: CASSQNSRGRQETQYF. Here the CDR3 DNA reads TGTGCCAGCAGCCAAAACTCCAGGGGGCGGCAAGAGACCCAGTACTTC.

In this sample, this clone turned up many times. The J gene is TRBJ2-3, the V gene TRBV28, with D uncertain. Germline assignment: CDR1 MDHEN and CDR2 SYDVKM. The CDR3 sequence is 13 residues long. The V end lost 6 bases, the J end lost 5 bases, and 12 bases lay between the germline ends. This CDR3 is CASRNPRIDTQYF. The CDR3 region has the DNA TGTGCCAGCAGAAACCCCCGGATAGATACGCAGTATTTT.

The genes are TRBV9 and TRBJ2-7; D is perhaps TRBD2 (6 bases). From germline, CDR1 is SGDLS and CDR2 YYNGEE. The CDR3 spans 14 residues. Deletions cut 7 bases from V and 0 bases from J, with 14 bases between. The CDR3 sequence is CASSQGGISYEQYF. CDR3 nucleotides: TGTGCCAGCTCCCAAGGCGGGATCTCCTACGAGCAGTACTTC.

V and J are TRBV12-5 and TRBJ2-3; possible D gene TRBD1, 6 bases. In germline, CDR1 is LGHNT, CDR2 FRNRAP. Trimming removed 2 bases from V and 11 bases from J, with 11 bases in between. The CDR3 totals 12 residues. The CDR3 region is CASGLPNREQYF. In DNA form, the CDR3 reads TGTGCTAGTGGTTTGCCTAACAGGGAGCAGTATTTT.

V and J are TRBV29-1 and TRBJ2-3, with TRBD1 matching 7 bases. CDR1 is SQVTM, CDR2 ANQGSEA, per germline. The CDR3 is made up of 17 amino acids. The trim removed 3 bases at V and 2 bases at J, leaving 14 bases unmatched. The chain's CDR3 is CSVDRGPLSRTTDTQYF. CDR3 DNA: TGCAGCGTTGATAGGGGGCCTCTCTCGCGGACCACAGATACGCAGTATTTT.

The chain recombines TRBV2 with TRBJ2-7; a possible D gene is TRBD2 (6 bases). In germline, CDR1 is SNHLY, CDR2 FYNNEI. The CDR3 is 17 amino acids. V lost 1 base and J 1 base, leaving 17 bases between the germline ends. CDR3 loop: CASSEVGGRGPSYEQYF. CDR3 nucleotide sequence: TGTGCCAGCAGTGAAGTCGGCGGGCGGGGACCATCCTACGAGCAGTACTTC.

The CDR3 sequence is CASSLPLGLAGVAYNEQFF. The CDR3 DNA reads as TGTGCCAGCAGCTTACCCTTGGGACTAGCGGGAGTAGCCTACAATGAGCAGTTCTTC. J is TRBJ2-1 and V is TRBV7-8; 14 nucleotides match TRBD2. The CDR3 length is 19 residues. From germline, CDR1 is SGHVS and CDR2 FQNEAQ. V lost 2 bases and J lost 2; bases outside the gene matches: 8.

The chain has TRBV4-3 and TRBJ2-1; unclear D gene. Looked up from germline, CDR1 is LGHNA and CDR2 is YSLEER. The CDR3 loop spans 15 amino acids. Trimming removed 0 bases at V and 3 bases at J, with 9 bases between. CDR3 in amino acids: CASSQDPLDYNEQFF. CDR3 DNA: TGCGCCAGCAGCCAAGATCCACTGGACTACAATGAGCAGTTCTTC.

V is TRBV10-3 and J is TRBJ2-7; 8 bases align to TRBD2. The CDR3 extends over 18 amino acids. The J segment lost 0 bases and the V segment lost 4 bases, leaving 14 bases of the junction unmatched. Germline V gives CDR1 ENHRY, CDR2 SYGVKD. The CDR3 sequence: CAISGPGLDSGSSYEQYF. CDR3 DNA: TGTGCCATCAGTGGGCCGGGACTAGACTCCGGTTCCTCCTACGAGCAGTACTTC.

The chain uses TRBV27 and TRBJ2-1; D remains unclear. The CDR3 runs 11 residues. Trimming left V 9 bases short and J 3 bases short, with 6 bases between. Germline loops: CDR1 MNHEY, CDR2 SMNVEV (reference sequence). CDR3 residues: CASGFYNEQFF. The CDR3 nucleotides read TGTGCCAGTGGATTCTACAATGAGCAGTTCTTC.

The V call is TRBV11-2, the J call TRBJ1-1; possibly TRBD1 for D (6 bases). V lost 3 bases and J lost 6, with 14 bases in between. The germline CDR1 and CDR2 sequences are SGHAT and FQNNGV. The CDR3 covers 14 residues. This CDR3 reads CASSFPQGGPEAFF. The DNA of the CDR3 is TGTGCCAGCAGCTTCCCCCAAGGGGGACCTGAAGCTTTCTTT. Full variable domain (outside the CDR3, taken from reference TRBV11-2 and TRBJ1-1): EAGVAQSPRYKIIEKRQSVAFWCNPISGHATLYWYQQILGQGPKLLIQFQNNGVVDDSQLPKDRFSAERLKGVDSTLKIQPAKLEDSAVYLCASSFPQGGPEAFFGQGTRLTVV.

The chain links TRBV29-1 to TRBJ2-1, with 11 bases fitting TRBD2. V lost 3 bases, J lost 10 bases, and 14 bases stayed unmatched. The germline CDR1 and CDR2 sequences are SQVTM and ANQGSEA. This CDR3 is built from 16 residues. The CDR3 DNA sequence: TGCAGCGTTGACGCCCCGGGACTAGCGGAGGGCCGGGAGCAGTTCTTC. This sequence encodes CSVDAPGLAEGREQFF.

The rearrangement uses TRBV19 and TRBJ2-2; D is uncertain. The V end was cut by 5 bases, the J end by 8 bases, with 6 bases between. The CDR3 extends over 11 amino acids. Germline V gene sequence: CDR1 LNHDA, CDR2 SQIVND (reference sequence). The DNA of the CDR3 is TGTGCCAGTAGTGGATGGGGGGAGCTGTTTTTT. Protein sequence: CASSGWGELFF. Full variable domain (missing parts from reference TRBV19 and TRBJ2-2): DGGITQSPKYLFRKEGQNVTLSCEQNLNHDAMYWYRQDPGQGLRLIYYSQIVNDFQKGDIAEGYSVSREKKESFPLTVTSAQKNPTAFYLCASSGWGELFFGEGSRLTVL.

This rearrangement joins TRBV27 to TRBJ2-7, with D possibly called TRBD1 or TRBD2 (5 bases each). The CDR3 loop spans 14 amino acids. The germline V gene encodes CDR1 MNHEY and CDR2 SMNVEV (reference sequence). Trimming stripped 6 bases from V and 3 bases from J, with 15 bases between. The CDR3 is CASSRRGYNYEQYF. The CDR3 bases are TGTGCCAGCAGCCGCCGGGGCTACAACTACGAGCAGTACTTC.

The chain combines TRBV6-1 with TRBJ1-5; D gene uncertain. Germline assignment: CDR1 MNHNS and CDR2 SASEGT. The ends were cut back, 4 bases at V and 2 bases at J, with 9 bases in the middle. The CDR3 runs to 14 residues. The CDR3 nucleotides read TGTGCCAGCAGTGGCGGGGTCGGCAATCAGCCCCAGCATTTT. The encoded protein is CASSGGVGNQPQHF.